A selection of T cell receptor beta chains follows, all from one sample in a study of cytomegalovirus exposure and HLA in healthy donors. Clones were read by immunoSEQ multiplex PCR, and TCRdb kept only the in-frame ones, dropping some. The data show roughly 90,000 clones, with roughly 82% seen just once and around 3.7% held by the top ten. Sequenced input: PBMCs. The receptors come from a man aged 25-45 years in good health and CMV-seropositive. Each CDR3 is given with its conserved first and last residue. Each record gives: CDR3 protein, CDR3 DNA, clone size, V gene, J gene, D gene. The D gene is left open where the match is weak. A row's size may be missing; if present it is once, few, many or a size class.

CDR3 protein: CASSDLPLDVNEQYF
CDR3 DNA: TGCGCCAGCAGCGACCTTCCACTAGATGTAAACGAGCAGTACTTC
clone size: once
V gene: TRBV10-1
J gene: TRBJ2-7
D gene: NA

CDR3 protein: CASSSTGPNSGNTIYF
CDR3 DNA: TGTGCCAGTAGCTCAACAGGGCCCAACTCTGGAAACACCATATATTTT
clone size: NA
V gene: TRBV19
J gene: TRBJ1-3
D gene: NA

CDR3 protein: CASTPGTENTEAFF
CDR3 DNA: TGTGCCAGCACCCCCGGGACAGAGAACACTGAAGCTTTCTTT
clone size: few
V gene: TRBV6-5
J gene: TRBJ1-1
D gene: TRBD1

CDR3 protein: CASSSGQGNSDTIYF
CDR3 DNA: TGTGCCAGCAGCTCGGGACAGGGAAACAGCGACACCATATATTTT
clone size: NA
V gene: TRBV11-3
J gene: TRBJ1-3
D gene: TRBD1

CDR3 protein: CASSGAGHQGEKLFF
CDR3 DNA: TGTGCCAGCAGCGGAGCGGGACATCAGGGTGAAAAACTGTTTTTT
clone size: NA
V gene: TRBV5-6
J gene: TRBJ1-4
D gene: NA

CDR3 protein: CASSPQVPYEQYF
CDR3 DNA: TGTGCCAGCAGTCCCCAGGTGCCCTACGAGCAGTACTTC
clone size: NA
V gene: TRBV28
J gene: TRBJ2-7
D gene: NA

CDR3 protein: CASSLAGLNEQFF
CDR3 DNA: TGTGCCAGCAGCTTAGCGGGACTGAATGAGCAGTTCTTC
clone size: NA
V gene: TRBV7-9
J gene: TRBJ2-1
D gene: NA

CDR3 protein: CASSLGLGGGEQYF
CDR3 DNA: TGTGCCAGCAGCTTAGGGCTTGGGGGGGGCGAGCAGTACTTC
clone size: NA
V gene: TRBV11-2
J gene: TRBJ2-7
D gene: TRBD2

CDR3 protein: CASSPGTGAETQYF
CDR3 DNA: TGTGCCAGCAGTCCCGGGACAGGGGCAGAGACCCAGTACTTC
clone size: NA
V gene: TRBV6-1
J gene: TRBJ2-5
D gene: TRBD1

CDR3 protein: CASSLERGTDTQYF
CDR3 DNA: TGCGCCAGCAGCTTGGAGAGGGGGACAGATACGCAGTATTTT
clone size: NA
V gene: TRBV5-1
J gene: TRBJ2-3
D gene: NA

CDR3 protein: CASSLISGANTGELFF
CDR3 DNA: TGTGCCAGCAGCTTGATTAGCGGGGCGAACACCGGGGAGCTGTTTTTT
clone size: NA
V gene: TRBV5-6
J gene: TRBJ2-2
D gene: TRBD2

CDR3 protein: CASSRLAGYNEQFF
CDR3 DNA: TGTGCCAGCAGCCGACTAGCGGGATACAATGAGCAGTTCTTC
clone size: NA
V gene: TRBV6-5
J gene: TRBJ2-1
D gene: TRBD2

CDR3 protein: CASSSGDRGYEQYF
CDR3 DNA: TGCGCCAGCAGCTCTGGGGACAGGGGTTACGAGCAGTACTTC
clone size: NA
V gene: TRBV5-1
J gene: TRBJ2-7
D gene: TRBD1

CDR3 protein: CASSDPGTGGYEQYF
CDR3 DNA: TGCGCCAGCAGCGATCCCGGGACAGGGGGCTACGAGCAGTACTTC
clone size: NA
V gene: TRBV5-1
J gene: TRBJ2-7
D gene: TRBD1

CDR3 protein: CASSVAGQSYNEQFF
CDR3 DNA: TGTGCCAGCAGCGTAGCGGGACAGTCCTACAATGAGCAGTTCTTC
clone size: NA
V gene: TRBV9
J gene: TRBJ2-1
D gene: TRBD1

CDR3 protein: CASSNSRRQRLNTEAFF
CDR3 DNA: TGTGCCAGCAGCAATTCTAGGCGACAGAGGTTGAACACTGAAGCTTTCTTT
clone size: few
V gene: TRBV5-6
J gene: TRBJ1-1
D gene: NA

CDR3 protein: CASSEISQETQYF
CDR3 DNA: TGTGCCAGCAGTGAAATTAGTCAAGAGACCCAGTACTTC
clone size: once
V gene: TRBV2
J gene: TRBJ2-5
D gene: NA

CDR3 protein: CASSAPGGIGGGEQYF
CDR3 DNA: TGTGCCAGCAGTGCCCCTGGTGGCATAGGAGGCGGGGAGCAGTACTTC
clone size: once
V gene: TRBV28
J gene: TRBJ2-7
D gene: NA

CDR3 protein: CASSYRAGPRVAFF
CDR3 DNA: TGTGCCAGCAGTTACAGGGCAGGGCCAAGGGTGGCTTTCTTT
clone size: NA
V gene: TRBV6-6
J gene: TRBJ1-1
D gene: NA

CDR3 protein: CAWSYGQGPSYEQYF
CDR3 DNA: TGTGCCTGGAGCTATGGACAGGGGCCCTCCTACGAGCAGTACTTC
clone size: NA
V gene: TRBV30
J gene: TRBJ2-7
D gene: TRBD1

CDR3 protein: CASERSSNQPQHF
CDR3 DNA: TGTGCCAGTGAGAGAAGTAGCAATCAGCCCCAGCATTTT
clone size: few
V gene: TRBV6-5
J gene: TRBJ1-5
D gene: NA

CDR3 protein: CASSRRTSGTRETQYF
CDR3 DNA: TGTGCCAGCAGCCGACGGACTAGCGGAACAAGAGAGACCCAGTACTTC
clone size: NA
V gene: TRBV6-6
J gene: TRBJ2-5
D gene: TRBD2

CDR3 protein: CASSLAAWNTEAFF
CDR3 DNA: TGTGCCAGCAGCTTAGCTGCGTGGAACACTGAAGCTTTCTTT
clone size: NA
V gene: TRBV7-8
J gene: TRBJ1-1
D gene: NA

CDR3 protein: CASSSGDLKETQYF
CDR3 DNA: TGCGCCAGCAGCTCCGGGGACTTAAAAGAGACCCAGTACTTC
clone size: NA
V gene: TRBV5-1
J gene: TRBJ2-5
D gene: NA

CDR3 protein: CASSPGGGFYNEQFF
CDR3 DNA: TGTGCCAGCAGTCCGGGGGGCGGGTTCTACAATGAGCAGTTCTTC
clone size: NA
V gene: TRBV28
J gene: TRBJ2-1
D gene: NA

CDR3 protein: CASSLEIRGLSTGELFF
CDR3 DNA: TGTGCCAGCAGCTTAGAAATCAGGGGGTTAAGCACCGGGGAGCTGTTTTTT
clone size: NA
V gene: TRBV7-8
J gene: TRBJ2-2
D gene: TRBD1

CDR3 protein: CASSLATERNTIYF
CDR3 DNA: TGTGCCAGCAGCTTAGCGACAGAGAGAAACACCATATATTTT
clone size: NA
V gene: TRBV7-8
J gene: TRBJ1-3
D gene: NA

CDR3 protein: CASSERLAGVKEQYF
CDR3 DNA: TGCGCCAGCAGTGAGCGGCTAGCGGGAGTCAAGGAGCAGTACTTC
clone size: NA
V gene: TRBV10-2
J gene: TRBJ2-7
D gene: TRBD2

CDR3 protein: CASNDRNSPLHF
CDR3 DNA: TGTGCCAGCAATGACAGGAATTCACCCCTCCACTTT
clone size: once
V gene: TRBV13
J gene: TRBJ1-6
D gene: NA